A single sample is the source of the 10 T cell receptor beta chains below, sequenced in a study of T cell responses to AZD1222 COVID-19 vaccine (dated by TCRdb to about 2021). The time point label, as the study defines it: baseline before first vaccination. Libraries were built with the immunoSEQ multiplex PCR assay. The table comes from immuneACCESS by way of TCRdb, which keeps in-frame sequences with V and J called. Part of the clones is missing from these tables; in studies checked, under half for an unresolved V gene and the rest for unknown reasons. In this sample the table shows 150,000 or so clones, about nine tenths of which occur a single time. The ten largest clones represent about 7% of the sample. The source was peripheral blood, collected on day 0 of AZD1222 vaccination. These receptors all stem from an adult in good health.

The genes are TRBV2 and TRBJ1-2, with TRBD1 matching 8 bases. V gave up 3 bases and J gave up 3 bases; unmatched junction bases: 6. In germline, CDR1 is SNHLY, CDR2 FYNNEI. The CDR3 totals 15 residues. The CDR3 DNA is TGTGCCAGCAGTGAGGCAGGGGGCAACTACTATGGCTACACCTTC. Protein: CASSEAGGNYYGYTF.

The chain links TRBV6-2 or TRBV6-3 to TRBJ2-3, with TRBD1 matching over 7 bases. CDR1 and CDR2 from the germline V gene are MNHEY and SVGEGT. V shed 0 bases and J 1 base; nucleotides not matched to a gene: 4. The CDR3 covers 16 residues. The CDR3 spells CASSYSTGLRTDTQYF. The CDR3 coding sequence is TGTGCCAGCAGTTACTCGACAGGGCTCCGCACAGATACGCAGTATTTT.

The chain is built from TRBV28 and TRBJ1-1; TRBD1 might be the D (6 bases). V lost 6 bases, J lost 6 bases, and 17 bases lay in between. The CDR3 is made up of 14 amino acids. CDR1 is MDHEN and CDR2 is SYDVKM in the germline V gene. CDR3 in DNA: TGTGCCAGCAGCCACTTACAGGGATTGTCTGAAGCTTTCTTT. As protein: CASSHLQGLSEAFF.

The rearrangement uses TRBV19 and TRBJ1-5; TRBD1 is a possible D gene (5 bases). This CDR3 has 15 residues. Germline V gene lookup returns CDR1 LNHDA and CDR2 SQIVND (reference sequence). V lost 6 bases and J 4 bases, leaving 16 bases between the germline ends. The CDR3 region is CASSDEGRRNQPQHF. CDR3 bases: TGTGCCAGTAGCGACGAGGGGAGAAGGAATCAGCCCCAGCATTTT. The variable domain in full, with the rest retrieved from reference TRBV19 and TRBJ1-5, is DGGITQSPKYLFRKEGQNVTLSCEQNLNHDAMYWYRQDPGQGLRLIYYSQIVNDFQKGDIAEGYSVSREKKESFPLTVTSAQKNPTAFYLCASSDEGRRNQPQHFGDGTRLSIL.

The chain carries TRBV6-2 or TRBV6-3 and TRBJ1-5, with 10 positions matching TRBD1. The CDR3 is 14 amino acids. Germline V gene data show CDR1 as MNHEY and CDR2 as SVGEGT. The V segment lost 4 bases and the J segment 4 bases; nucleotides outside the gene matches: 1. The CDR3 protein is CASSWDRGNQPQHF. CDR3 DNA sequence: TGTGCCAGCAGTTGGGACAGGGGTAATCAGCCCCAGCATTTT.

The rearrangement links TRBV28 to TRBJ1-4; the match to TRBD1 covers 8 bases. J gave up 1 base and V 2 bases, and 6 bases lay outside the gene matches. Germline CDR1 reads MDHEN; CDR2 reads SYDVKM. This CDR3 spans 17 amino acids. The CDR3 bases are TGTGCCAGCAGTTTAAACGGACAGGGTCTAACTAATGAAAAACTGTTTTTT. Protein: CASSLNGQGLTNEKLFF.

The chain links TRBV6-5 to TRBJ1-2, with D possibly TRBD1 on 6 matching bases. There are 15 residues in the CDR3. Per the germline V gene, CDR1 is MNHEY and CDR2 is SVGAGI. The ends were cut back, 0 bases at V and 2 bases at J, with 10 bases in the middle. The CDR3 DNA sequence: TGTGCCAGCAGTTACTCGGCGGGGGGCAACTATGGCTACACCTTC. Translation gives CASSYSAGGNYGYTF.

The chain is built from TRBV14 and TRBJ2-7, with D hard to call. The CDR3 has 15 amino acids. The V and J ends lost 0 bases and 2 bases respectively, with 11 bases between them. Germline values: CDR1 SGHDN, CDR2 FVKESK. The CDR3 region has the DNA TGTGCCAGCAGCCAAGAAGGGTGGGGAACCTACGAGCAGTACTTC. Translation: CASSQEGWGTYEQYF.

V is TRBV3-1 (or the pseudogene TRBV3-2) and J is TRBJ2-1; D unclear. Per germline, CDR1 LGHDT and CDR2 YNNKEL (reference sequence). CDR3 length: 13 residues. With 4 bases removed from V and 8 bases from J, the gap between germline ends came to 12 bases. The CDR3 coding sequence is TGTGCCAGCAGCCCGTCCGGTCGGGATGAGCAGTTCTTC. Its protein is CASSPSGRDEQFF.

CDR3 DNA sequence: TGTGCTAGTGGTTTGTCAGGGGATCTGGAGTATGGCTACACCTTC. It specifies CASGLSGDLEYGYTF. The chain combines TRBV12-5 with TRBJ1-2; TRBD1 might be the D (6 bases). Germline loops: CDR1 LGHNT, CDR2 FRNRAP. The CDR3 length is 15 residues. With 2 bases removed from V and 5 bases from J, the gap between germline ends came to 15 bases. Full variable domain (missing parts from reference TRBV12-5 and TRBJ1-2): DARVTQTPRHKVTEMGQEVTMRCQPILGHNTVFWYRQTMMQGLELLAYFRNRAPLDDSGMPKDRFSAEMPDATLATLKIQPSEPRDSAVYFCASGLSGDLEYGYTFGSGTRLTVV.